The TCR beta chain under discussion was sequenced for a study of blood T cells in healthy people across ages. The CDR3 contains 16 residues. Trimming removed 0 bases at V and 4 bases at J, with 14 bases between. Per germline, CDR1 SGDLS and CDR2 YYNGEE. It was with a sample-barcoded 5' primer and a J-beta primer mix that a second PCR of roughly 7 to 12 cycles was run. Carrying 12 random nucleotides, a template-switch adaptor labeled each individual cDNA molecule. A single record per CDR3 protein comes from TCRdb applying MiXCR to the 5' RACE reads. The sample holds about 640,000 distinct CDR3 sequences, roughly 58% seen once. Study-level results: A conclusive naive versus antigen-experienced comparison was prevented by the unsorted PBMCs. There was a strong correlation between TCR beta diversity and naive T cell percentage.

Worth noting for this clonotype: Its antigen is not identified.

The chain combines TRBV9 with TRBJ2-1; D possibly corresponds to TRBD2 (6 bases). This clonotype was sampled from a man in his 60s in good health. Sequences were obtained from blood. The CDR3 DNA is TGTGCCAGCAGCGTAGCTGGAGGGCCTCCTTACAATGAGCAGTTCTTC. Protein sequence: CASSVAGGPPYNEQFF. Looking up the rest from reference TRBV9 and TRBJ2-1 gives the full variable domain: DSGVTQTPKHLITATGQRVTLRCSPRSGDLSVYWYQQSLDQGLQFLIQYYNGEERAKGNILERFSAQQFPDLHSELNLSSLELGDSALYFCASSVAGGPPYNEQFFGPGTRLTVL.